Listed below are T cell receptor beta chains from one sample, sequenced in a study of radiation and T cells in renal cell carcinoma. The method was immunoSEQ multiplex PCR; TCRdb's version includes in-frame clones alone and lacks a portion of them. The data show some 5,600 clones, about two thirds seen once. Source: tumor tissue, taken from a patient whose treatment was nephrectomy without radiotherapy. These receptor sequences come from a human donor with renal cell carcinoma. CDR3s include the opening cysteine and the closing phenylalanine or tryptophan. Fields, in order: V gene, J gene, D gene, clone size, CDR3 DNA, CDR3 protein. A D gene is named only where the DNA matches it firmly. A clone size is listed for some rows: how often the clone was seen (once, few, many), or a class if it is expanded.

V gene: TRBV18
J gene: TRBJ2-2
D gene: .
clone size: .
CDR3 DNA: TGTGCCAGCTCACCTCAATCGGGACGATACACCGGGGAGCTGTTTTTT
CDR3 protein: CASSPQSGRYTGELFF

V gene: TRBV19
J gene: TRBJ1-2
D gene: .
clone size: .
CDR3 DNA: TGTGCCAGTAGTATAGAAGCCGGGACACATGGAGGCGGCTACACCTTC
CDR3 protein: CASSIEAGTHGGGYTF

V gene: TRBV7-6
J gene: TRBJ2-3
D gene: TRBD1
clone size: .
CDR3 DNA: TGTGCCAGCAGCCGGTATGGAGGGACAGGGGTTACAGATACGCAGTATTTT
CDR3 protein: CASSRYGGTGVTDTQYF

V gene: TRBV28
J gene: TRBJ1-1
D gene: .
clone size: medium-sized
CDR3 DNA: TGTGCCAGCAGTGACAACTTCTGGGGGGGCACTGAAGCTTTCTTT
CDR3 protein: CASSDNFWGGTEAFF

V gene: TRBV5-6
J gene: TRBJ2-7
D gene: TRBD2
clone size: .
CDR3 DNA: TGTGCCAGCAGCTTGAGTCTAGCGGAATCCTACGAGCAGTACTTC
CDR3 protein: CASSLSLAESYEQYF

V gene: TRBV6-1
J gene: TRBJ2-4
D gene: TRBD1
clone size: .
CDR3 DNA: TGTGCCAGCAGTCGGGACAGGGAGAAAAACATTCAGTACTTC
CDR3 protein: CASSRDREKNIQYF

V gene: TRBV6-5
J gene: TRBJ2-5
D gene: .
clone size: .
CDR3 DNA: TGTGCCAGCAGTTACTCGAGCGCCGAGACCCAGTACTTC
CDR3 protein: CASSYSSAETQYF

V gene: TRBV10-3
J gene: TRBJ2-1
D gene: .
clone size: .
CDR3 DNA: TGTGCCATCAGTGGTCCGGGGTACAATGAGCAGTTCTTC
CDR3 protein: CAISGPGYNEQFF

V gene: TRBV25-1
J gene: TRBJ2-1
D gene: .
clone size: .
CDR3 DNA: TGTGCCAGCAGTGAATTTGGTAGCGGCAATGAGCAGTTCTTC
CDR3 protein: CASSEFGSGNEQFF

V gene: TRBV6-5
J gene: TRBJ2-3
D gene: .
clone size: .
CDR3 DNA: TGTGCCAGCAGTTTTGGGGATTGGGGCACAGATACGCAGTATTTT
CDR3 protein: CASSFGDWGTDTQYF

V gene: TRBV2
J gene: TRBJ1-1
D gene: TRBD1
clone size: .
CDR3 DNA: TGTGCCAGCAGGGGGACAGGGCTTAACACTGAAGCTTTCTTT
CDR3 protein: CASRGTGLNTEAFF